This TCR beta chain was retrieved from a study of blood T cell repertoires in COVID-19. Study summary: Sources were T cells, B-cell-depleted T cells, or PBMCs; the material itself was cDNA or gDNA.

Per the authors' pipeline: Quantification of nucleated cells was approximated via reference gene primer amplification. Some clones are missing from TCRdb's copy, which holds only in-frame ones; the method was immunoSEQ multiplex PCR. V and J calls and clone size come straight from that table; D and trimming were deduced from the DNA. The sample lists approximately 47,000 clones, 80% to 90% occurring once. The CDR3 runs to 14 residues. The germline V gene encodes CDR1 LNHNV and CDR2 YYDKDF (reference sequence). The V segment lost 1 base and the J segment 1 base; nucleotides outside the gene matches: 0.

The genes are TRBV15 and TRBJ2-5; TRBD1 matches at 7 bases. Input material: peripheral blood. The clonotype comes from a human donor with active COVID-19. The donor label of this sample is uncertain. The CDR3 region has the DNA TGTGCCACCAGCAGAGGGGACAGCCAAGAGACCCAGTACTTC. Translating it yields CATSRGDSQETQYF.